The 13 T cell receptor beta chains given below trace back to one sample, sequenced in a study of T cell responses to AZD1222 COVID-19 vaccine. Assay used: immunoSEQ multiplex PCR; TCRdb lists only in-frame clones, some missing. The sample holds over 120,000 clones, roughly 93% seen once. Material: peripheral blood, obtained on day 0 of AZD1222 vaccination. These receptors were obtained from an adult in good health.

The CDR3 region is CASSLDALNEQFF. The CDR3 bases are TGTGCCAGCAGCTTAGACGCCCTCAATGAGCAGTTCTTC. The V call is TRBV11-2, the J call TRBJ2-1; no firm D call. The CDR3 is 13 residues long. Germline values: CDR1 SGHAT, CDR2 FQNNGV. Trimming removed 0 bases at V and 6 bases at J, with 6 bases between.

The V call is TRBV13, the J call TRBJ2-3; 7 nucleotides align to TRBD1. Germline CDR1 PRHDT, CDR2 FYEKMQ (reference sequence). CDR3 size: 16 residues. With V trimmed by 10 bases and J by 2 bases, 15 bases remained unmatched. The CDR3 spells CANQRSGTDSTDTQYF. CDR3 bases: TGTGCCAACCAAAGATCCGGGACAGATTCCACAGATACGCAGTATTTT.

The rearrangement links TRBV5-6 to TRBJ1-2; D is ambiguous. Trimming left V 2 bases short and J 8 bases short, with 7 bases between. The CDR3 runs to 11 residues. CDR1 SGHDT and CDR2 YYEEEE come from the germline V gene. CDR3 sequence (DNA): TGTGCCAGCAGCTTCTCGGGAGGCTACACCTTC. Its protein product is CASSFSGGYTF.

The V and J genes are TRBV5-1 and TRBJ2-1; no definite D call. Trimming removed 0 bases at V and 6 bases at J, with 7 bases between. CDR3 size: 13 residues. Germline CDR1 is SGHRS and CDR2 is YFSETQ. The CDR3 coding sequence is TGCGCCAGCAGCTTGGCGAGCCCCAATGAGCAGTTCTTC. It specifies CASSLASPNEQFF.

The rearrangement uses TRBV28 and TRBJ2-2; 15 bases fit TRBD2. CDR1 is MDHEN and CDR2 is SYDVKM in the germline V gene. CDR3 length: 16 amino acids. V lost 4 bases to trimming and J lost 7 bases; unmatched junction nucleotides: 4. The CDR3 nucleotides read TGTGCCAGCAGTTCGGGACTAGCGGGAGGAATCGGGGAGCTGTTTTTT. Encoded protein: CASSSGLAGGIGELFF. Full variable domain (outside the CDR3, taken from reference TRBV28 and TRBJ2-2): DVKVTQSSRYLVKRTGEKVFLECVQDMDHENMFWYRQDPGLGLRLIYFSYDVKMKEKGDIPEGYSVSREKKERFSLILESASTNQTSMYLCASSSGLAGGIGELFFGEGSRLTVL.

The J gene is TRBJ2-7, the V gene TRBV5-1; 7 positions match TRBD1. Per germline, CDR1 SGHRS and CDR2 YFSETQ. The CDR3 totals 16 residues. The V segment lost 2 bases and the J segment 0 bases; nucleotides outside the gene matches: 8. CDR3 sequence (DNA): TGCGCCAGCAGCTTACTTGTGGGACAGAGCTCCTACGAGCAGTACTTC. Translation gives CASSLLVGQSSYEQYF.

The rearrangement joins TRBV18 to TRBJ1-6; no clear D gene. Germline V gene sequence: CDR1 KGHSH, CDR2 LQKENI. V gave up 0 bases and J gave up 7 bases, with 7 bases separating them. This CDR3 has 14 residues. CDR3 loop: CASSPPGENSPLHF. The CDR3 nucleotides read TGTGCCAGCTCACCACCCGGCGAGAATTCACCCCTCCACTTT.

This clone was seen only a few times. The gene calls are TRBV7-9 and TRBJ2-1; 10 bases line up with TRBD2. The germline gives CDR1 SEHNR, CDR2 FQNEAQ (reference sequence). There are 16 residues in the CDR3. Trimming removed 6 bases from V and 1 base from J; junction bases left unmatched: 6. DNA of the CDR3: TGTGCCAGCAGACCCGGACTAGCGGTATCCTACAATGAGCAGTTCTTC. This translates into CASRPGLAVSYNEQFF.

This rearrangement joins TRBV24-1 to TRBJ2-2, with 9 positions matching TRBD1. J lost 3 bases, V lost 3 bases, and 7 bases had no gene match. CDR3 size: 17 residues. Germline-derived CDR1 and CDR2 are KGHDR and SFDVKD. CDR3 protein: CATSDESGTGHTGELFF. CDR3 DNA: TGTGCCACCAGTGATGAGTCCGGGACAGGGCACACCGGGGAGCTGTTTTTT.

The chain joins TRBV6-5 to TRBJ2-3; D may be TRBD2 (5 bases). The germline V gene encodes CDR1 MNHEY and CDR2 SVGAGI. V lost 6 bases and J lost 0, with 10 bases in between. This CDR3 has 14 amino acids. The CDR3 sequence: CASSRAVSTDTQYF. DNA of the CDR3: TGTGCCAGCAGCCGAGCGGTTAGCACAGATACGCAGTATTTT.

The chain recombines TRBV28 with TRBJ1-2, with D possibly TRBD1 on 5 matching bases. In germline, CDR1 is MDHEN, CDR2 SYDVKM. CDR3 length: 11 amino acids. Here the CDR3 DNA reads TGTGGCGCCGGGGGAGTCTATGGCTACACCTTC. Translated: CGAGGVYGYTF.

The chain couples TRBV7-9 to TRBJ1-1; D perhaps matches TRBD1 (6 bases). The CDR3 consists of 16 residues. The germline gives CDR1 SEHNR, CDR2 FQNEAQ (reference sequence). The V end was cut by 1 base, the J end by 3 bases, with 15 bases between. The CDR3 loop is CASSLDRVGRYTEAFF. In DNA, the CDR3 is TGTGCCAGCAGCTTAGACAGGGTTGGTAGGTACACTGAAGCTTTCTTT.

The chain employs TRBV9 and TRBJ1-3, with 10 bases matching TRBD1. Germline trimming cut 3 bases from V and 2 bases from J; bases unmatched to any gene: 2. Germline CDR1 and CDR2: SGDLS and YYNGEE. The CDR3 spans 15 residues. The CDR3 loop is CASSATGGTGNTIYF. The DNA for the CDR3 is TGTGCCAGCAGCGCGACAGGGGGCACTGGAAACACCATATATTTT.